This T cell receptor (beta chain) was documented in a study of T cell responses to AZD1222 COVID-19 vaccine (dated by TCRdb to the early 2020s). For the study in its entirety: Because spike-specific TCR depth and breadth did not differ between the two schedules, AZD1222 recipients who got a second dose at roughly 4 weeks were pooled with those who got a second dose at roughly 12 weeks. TCR sequencing covered some 240 trial participants: nearly 210 given two doses of AZD1222 and about 26 given two doses of MenACWY control vaccine. Enrollment into the trials was organized by age into subgroups of 18-55, 56-69 and 70-plus years, and those subgroups contained approximately 160, 26 and 62 TCR-sequenced participants, respectively.

Broader findings and caveats from the paper: Only a handful of AZD1222 recipients were SARS-CoV-2 seropositive at baseline, limiting conclusions about previously exposed vaccinees. Participants were mostly white British, with more females than males. The authors suggested clonal diversity may have been underestimated. Spike-specific TCR breadth and depth rose significantly after two AZD1222 doses compared with day 0 and with MenACWY recipients. The whole spike protein was spanned by vaccine-associated CD4 TCRs, and dominant responses were seen in regions 160-218 and 743-854. The 56-69-year group was small, and its depth increase did not reach significance, likely because of low power. No day 14 peak-response samples were available, so repertoires were characterized only after the peak T cell response. Reportedly, close to half of the unique spike-specific TCRs recognized epitopes lying outside the regions that are mutated in the B.1.351 and B.1.1.7 variants.

From the cysteine through the phenylalanine, the CDR3 covers 14 amino acids. The retained sequence is limited to the CDR3, 42 bases, with the frame set at the first base. The germline ends are 13 bases apart after V is trimmed by 8 bases and J by 3 bases. CDR1 and CDR2 are drawn from the germline V gene (reference sequence): LNHDA, SQIVND. The CDR3 regions of human TCRbeta chains were analyzed by immunosequencing. The authors' analysis ran thus. TCRs in the repertoires were compared against a reference library of SARS-CoV-2-specific TCRs that had been generated with the MIRA antigen-specificity platform. Breadth was defined as the fraction of unique TCRs that were SARS-CoV-2-associated, and depth was defined as the fraction of total T cells that were SARS-CoV-2-associated. Using the MIRA data, each spike-specific TCR was mapped to the spike region that the TCR reacts to and placed in a CD4 or CD8 class. Log10-transformed breadth and depth values were compared by one-way ANOVA with Sidak's multiple comparisons tests. TCRdb took this table from immuneACCESS and kept in-frame rearrangements with V and J called. Such tables lack part of the clones; where checked against another copy, unresolved V genes explain under half of the gap, and the rest is unexplained. The DNA was the basis for D and trimming; V, J and clone size are from that table. The sample contains under 300,000 clones, approximately 93% of them found a single time. Roughly 0.6% of the sample goes to the ten largest clones.

The sample's time point, from its label and the paper: baseline before first vaccination. Vaccinee samples came from UK trials COV001 and COV002, including a single-blind randomized controlled phase 2/3 trial of AZD1222 (ChAdOx1 nCoV-19) in healthy adults. For TCRbeta chain sequencing, PBMC samples from trial participants were taken at day 0 and at day 28 after the second dose. Notes on this clone: What antigen it recognizes has not been identified. No clone much larger than this one lies a single base away; base qualities are absent.

This TCR was sampled from an adult in good health. The sequence is built from TRBV19 and TRBJ2-2; the D element could tentatively be TRBD1 or TRBD2, as 5 bases agree for each. Sample: peripheral blood, taken on day 0 of AZD1222 vaccination. The DNA reads as follows: TGTGCCAGTGGGGGAAGTTCCTACACCGGGGAGCTGTTTTTT. This encodes CASGGSSYTGELFF. Beyond the CDR3, the reference TRBV19 and TRBJ2-2 genes provide the residues; the full variable domain reads: DGGITQSPKYLFRKEGQNVTLSCEQNLNHDAMYWYRQDPGQGLRLIYYSQIVNDFQKGDIAEGYSVSREKKESFPLTVTSAQKNPTAFYLCASGGSSYTGELFFGEGSRLTVL.